The T cell receptor (beta chain) under discussion was sequenced for a study of Ad26.COV2.S vaccination and SARS-CoV-2 variants. The wider study: Vaccine-arm donor from the placebo-controlled COV1001 Ad26.COV2.S trial. The study gave Ad26.COV2.S intramuscularly, once or twice 56 days apart. Study-wide results and caveats: Breadth and depth estimates from TCRs may understate total T cell responses.

Produced via immunoSEQ multiplex PCR; TCRdb's table is partial and in-frame only. Altogether about 350,000 clones are present, 85% to 90% being singletons, with the ten largest covering about 4.6%. With regard to this clone: The target antigen is unknown.

The sample's treatment: about 20 received Ad26.COV2.S at low or high dose, single or two shots; 5 received placebo; per-sample allocation not given. Collection of the samples took place on day 63 after the first injection of vaccine or placebo. Donation came from an adult in Boston who was aged 18-55 years. Sequenced here: peripheral blood, sampled in a trial of Ad26.COV2.S vaccine versus placebo. The sequence was obtained from a person aged 18 to 65 who received the Ad26.COV2.S COVID-19 vaccine or a placebo.

The CDR3 sequence is CASSQGRRSNQPQHF. The CDR3 coding sequence is TGTGCCAGCAGCCAAGGGAGGAGGAGCAATCAGCCCCAGCATTTT. V usage is TRBV14 and J usage is TRBJ1-5; D is undetermined. V was pared by 1 base and J by 1 base, with 8 bases between. The CDR3 is 15 residues long. The germline V gene encodes CDR1 SGHDN and CDR2 FVKESK. The complete variable domain, with remaining parts taken from reference TRBV14 and TRBJ1-5, reads EAGVTQFPSHSVIEKGQTVTLRCDPISGHDNLYWYRRVMGKEIKFLLHFVKESKQDESGMPNNRFLAERTGGTYSTLKVQPAELEDSGVYFCASSQGRRSNQPQHFGDGTRLSIL.